This TCR beta chain was sequenced for a study of radiation and T cells in renal cell carcinoma. Study-wide findings and caveats: Top tumor clonotypes rose in blood 2 weeks post-radiation, then contracted. Baseline intratumoral clonotype presence is unknown without pretreatment biopsies.

There are 14 residues in the CDR3. Germline lookup yields CDR1 MDHEN and CDR2 SYDVKM. V lost 9 bases to trimming and J lost 0 bases; unmatched junction nucleotides: 7. The time point denotes: blood 2 weeks post-SBRT. Treatment here: 15 Gy SBRT to primary tumor, nephrectomy 4 weeks later. Radiation-treated patients gave blood at baseline, week 2 and week 4. This renal cell carcinoma was of the clear cell type. Here immunoSEQ multiplex PCR was the method, and the copy in TCRdb shows in-frame clones only, minus some. The table lists around 120,000 clones, 80% to 90% of them singletons, with over 1.5% in the top ten. As to this clone: Its antigen is still unknown.

V and J are TRBV28 and TRBJ2-7; 8 bases are a match to TRBD2. The sequence was obtained from an older woman with renal cell carcinoma. The material sequenced was blood, taken from a patient whose treatment included radiotherapy and nephrectomy. In nucleotides, the CDR3 is TGTGCCAGTAAGCTAGCGGGTAGCTCCTACGAGCAGTACTTC. Amino acids: CASKLAGSSYEQYF.